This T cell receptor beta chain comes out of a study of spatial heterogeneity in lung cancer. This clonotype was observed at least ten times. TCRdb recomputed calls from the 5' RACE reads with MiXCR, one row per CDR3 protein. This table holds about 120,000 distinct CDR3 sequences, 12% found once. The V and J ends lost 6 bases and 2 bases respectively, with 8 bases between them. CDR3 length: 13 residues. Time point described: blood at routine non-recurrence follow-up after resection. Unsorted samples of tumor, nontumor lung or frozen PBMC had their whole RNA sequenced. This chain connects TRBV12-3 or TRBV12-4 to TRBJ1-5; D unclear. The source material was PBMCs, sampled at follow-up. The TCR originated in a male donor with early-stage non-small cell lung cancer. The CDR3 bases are TGTGCCAGCAGGAGGCAGGGCAATCAGCCCCAGCATTTT. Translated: CASRRQGNQPQHF.